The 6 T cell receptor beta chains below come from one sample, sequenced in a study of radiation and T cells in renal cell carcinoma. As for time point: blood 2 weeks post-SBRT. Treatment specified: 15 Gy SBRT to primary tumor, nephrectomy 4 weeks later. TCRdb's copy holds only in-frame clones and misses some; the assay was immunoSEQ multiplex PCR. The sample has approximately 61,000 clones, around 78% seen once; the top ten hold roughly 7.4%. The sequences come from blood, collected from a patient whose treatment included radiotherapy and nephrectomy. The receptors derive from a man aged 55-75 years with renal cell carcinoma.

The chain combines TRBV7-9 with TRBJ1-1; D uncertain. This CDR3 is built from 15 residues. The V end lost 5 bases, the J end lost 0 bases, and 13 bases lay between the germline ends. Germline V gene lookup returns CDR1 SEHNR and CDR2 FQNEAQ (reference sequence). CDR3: CASSPPFRVNTEAFF. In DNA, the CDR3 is TGTGCCAGCAGCCCCCCATTTAGGGTGAACACTGAAGCTTTCTTT.

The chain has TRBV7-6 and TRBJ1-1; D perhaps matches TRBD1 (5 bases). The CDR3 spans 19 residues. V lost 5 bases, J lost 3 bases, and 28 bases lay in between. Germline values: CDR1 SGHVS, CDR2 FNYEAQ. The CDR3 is CASSKRVSFGGVKDTEAFF. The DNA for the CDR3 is TGTGCCAGCAGCAAAAGGGTATCATTCGGGGGAGTTAAGGACACTGAAGCTTTCTTT.

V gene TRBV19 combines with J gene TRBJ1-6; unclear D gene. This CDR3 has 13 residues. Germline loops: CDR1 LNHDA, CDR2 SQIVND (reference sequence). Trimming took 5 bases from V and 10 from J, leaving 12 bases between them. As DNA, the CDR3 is TGTGCCAGTAGTGTGGGGATCGGCTCACCCCTCCACTTT. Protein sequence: CASSVGIGSPLHF.

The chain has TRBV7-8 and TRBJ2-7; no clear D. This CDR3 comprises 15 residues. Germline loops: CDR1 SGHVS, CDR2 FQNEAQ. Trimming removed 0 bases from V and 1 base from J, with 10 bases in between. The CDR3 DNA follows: TGTGCCAGCAGCTTAGCGCTGGGGATGTCCTACGAGCAGTACTTC. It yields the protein CASSLALGMSYEQYF.

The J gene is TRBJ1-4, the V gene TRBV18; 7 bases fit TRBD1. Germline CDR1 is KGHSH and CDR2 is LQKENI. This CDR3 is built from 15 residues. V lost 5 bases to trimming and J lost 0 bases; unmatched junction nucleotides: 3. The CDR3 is CASSATGATNEKLFF. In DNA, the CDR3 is TGTGCCAGCTCAGCTACAGGGGCAACTAATGAAAAACTGTTTTTT.

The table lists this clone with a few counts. In nucleotides, the CDR3 is TGTGCCTGGAGTGTATCTGGGGGGACTTTCGAGCAGTACTTC. This sequence encodes CAWSVSGGTFEQYF. V usage is TRBV30 and J usage is TRBJ2-7; tentatively, D is TRBD2 (6 bases). Germline CDR1 is GTSNPN and CDR2 is SVGIG (reference sequence). V lost 0 bases to trimming and J lost 6 bases, with 15 bases between them. This CDR3 is built from 14 residues.